This entry concerns a single TCR beta chain. Its antigen is unidentified. Quantitative 5'-RACE with molecular barcodes was used to make the TCR beta libraries. TCRdb analysed the 5' RACE reads with MiXCR anew, one entry per CDR3 protein. The sample has almost 400,000 distinct CDR3 sequences; approximately 20% are singletons. These data come from a study of CD8 T cells in ankylosing spondylitis. With V trimmed by 3 bases and J by 7 bases, 16 bases remained unmatched. Germline V CDR1 and CDR2: LGHNA, YSLEER. CDR3 length equals 17 residues. Study-wide points: Ankylosing spondylitis blood appeared to be characterized by a TCR beta motif of 8 or 9 highly homologous variants. In the blood and synovial fluid of reactive arthritis, some motif variants had been previously reported.

Sequences were obtained from blood, either unsorted or a sorted T cell fraction (not recorded which). This TCR came from a male donor with ankylosing spondylitis. The chain employs TRBV4-3 and TRBJ2-5, with 8 bases aligning to TRBD2. CDR3 DNA sequence: TGCGCCAGCAGCCAGGAGGCCTCACTAGCGGATAGAGGGACCCAGTACTTC. Encoded protein: CASSQEASLADRGTQYF.